These 26 T cell receptor beta chains were sequenced from one sample in a study of monozygotic twins with inflammatory bowel disease. TCRdb reprocessed the 5' RACE reads, keeping one entry per CDR3 protein, no DNA. The table for this sample gives a few hundred thousand distinct CDR3 sequences. The sequenced sample consisted of blood. Source of these receptors: a human donor with ulcerative colitis or Crohn's disease, or a healthy co-twin of an affected twin (not recorded which).

CDR3 amino acids: CASSRPPVRDRGSGGGPYEQYF. V and J are TRBV4-2 and TRBJ2-7; TCRdb names TRBD1, which stays unverified in the absence of DNA. Germline loops: CDR1 LGHNA, CDR2 YNFKEQ. The CDR3 totals 22 residues.

This chain connects TRBV12-3 or TRBV12-4 to TRBJ1-1; TCRdb indicates TRBD1, and absent DNA this call remains unverified. The CDR3 totals 12 residues. The CDR3: CATGVNQRWAFF.

The rearrangement uses TRBV27 and TRBJ1-6; absent DNA, TCRdb's TRBD1 call cannot be checked. The germline V gene encodes CDR1 MNHEY and CDR2 SMNVEV (reference sequence). The CDR3 length is 16 residues. This CDR3 reads CASSLSKGQNYSPLHF.

V and J are TRBV5-1 and TRBJ2-1; TCRdb returns TRBD2, unconfirmable since there is no DNA. Looked up from germline, CDR1 is SGHRS and CDR2 is YFSETQ. This CDR3 region has 16 residues. The CDR3 here is CASSRPGGAAYNEQFF.

V and J are TRBV9 and TRBJ2-3; TCRdb calls TRBD1, which cannot be checked without DNA. The CDR3 consists of 18 residues. The germline V gene encodes CDR1 SGDLS and CDR2 YYNGEE. The CDR3 here is CASSVRSTGGDGTDTQYF.

The chain links TRBV29-1 to TRBJ2-7. The CDR3 sequence is 12 residues long. Germline lookup yields CDR1 SQVTM and CDR2 ANQGSEA. The CDR3 loop is CSVASQSYEQYF.

V is TRBV7-9 and J is TRBJ2-7; TCRdb's D call, TRBD1, is unchecked because there is no DNA. There are 15 residues in the CDR3. The V gene's germline CDR1 is SEHNR and CDR2 FQNEAQ (reference sequence). This CDR3 reads CASSYGQGGTYGQYF.

V is TRBV29-1 and J is TRBJ2-7. The CDR3 runs 13 residues. Germline CDR1 is SQVTM and CDR2 is ANQGSEA. The CDR3 protein is CSVCRQGPYEQYF.

The genes are TRBV20-1 and TRBJ1-5; the TCRdb D gene call, TRBD1, has no DNA to confirm it. This CDR3 spans 14 amino acids. Germline CDR1 reads DFQATT; CDR2 reads SNEGSKA (reference sequence). The CDR3 sequence: CSAYGTDSNQPQHF.

The genes are TRBV7-9 and TRBJ2-7. The germline gives CDR1 SEHNR, CDR2 FQNEAQ (reference sequence). The CDR3 runs 11 residues. CDR3 sequence: CASSNVYEQYF.

The CDR3 is CASSLAIGGETQYF. This chain connects TRBV7-7 to TRBJ2-5. Germline loops: CDR1 SSHAT, CDR2 FNYEAQ (reference sequence). This CDR3 has 14 amino acids.

The V and J genes are TRBV7-9 and TRBJ1-1. The CDR3 length is 11 residues. Germline V CDR1 and CDR2: SEHNR, FQNEAQ (reference sequence). CDR3 in amino acids: CASSFSTEAFF.

The chain carries TRBV12-3 or TRBV12-4 and TRBJ1-1; lacking DNA, the TRBD1 call made by TCRdb goes unchecked. The CDR3 sequence is 16 residues long. The CDR3 protein is CASTKTGVALNTEAFF.

This sequence joins TRBV5-1 and TRBJ1-2; there is no DNA to check the TCRdb D call of TRBD1. The CDR3 loop spans 16 amino acids. Germline V gene sequence: CDR1 SGHRS, CDR2 YFSETQ. The CDR3 sequence: CASSLDTRGSNYGYTF.

This chain uses TRBV5-1 with TRBJ2-1. The CDR3 length is 11 residues. CDR1 and CDR2 from the germline V gene are SGHRS and YFSETQ. CDR3 residues: CASRVENEQFF.

The chain carries TRBV4-3 and TRBJ1-6; with no DNA, the TCRdb D assignment of TRBD1 cannot be verified. CDR1 is LGHNA and CDR2 is YSLEER in the germline V gene. The CDR3 has 15 residues. The CDR3: CASSPWVGGNSPLHF.

The chain links TRBV5-1 to TRBJ1-5. Germline V lookup: CDR1 SGHRS, CDR2 YFSETQ. CDR3 length: 15 amino acids. The CDR3 reads CASSLMGRDNQPQHF.

The CDR3 is CASSQVERSTEAFF. The chain joins TRBV4-1 to TRBJ1-1. Per the germline V gene, CDR1 is MGHRA and CDR2 is YSYEKL. This CDR3 is built from 14 residues.

V and J are TRBV3-1 and TRBJ1-1. The CDR3 is 15 amino acids. Germline loops: CDR1 LGHDT, CDR2 YNNKEL (reference sequence). Here the CDR3 reads CASSMGFSTLTEAFF.

V and J are TRBV27 and TRBJ1-6. Germline lookup yields CDR1 MNHEY and CDR2 SMNVEV (reference sequence). The CDR3 length is 13 residues. The CDR3 sequence is CASSFDGESPLHF.

The rearrangement uses TRBV7-2 and TRBJ2-7; lacking DNA, the TRBD2 call made by TCRdb goes unchecked. The CDR3 covers 12 residues. Germline V gene lookup returns CDR1 SGHTA and CDR2 FQGNSA. CDR3 sequence reads: CASSWTSYEQYF.

The chain combines TRBV7-6 with TRBJ2-7; lacking DNA, the TRBD1 call made by TCRdb goes unchecked. The germline gives CDR1 SGHVS, CDR2 FNYEAQ. This CDR3 contains 18 residues. The CDR3 sequence is CASSPYHGTTKIVVEQYF.

The CDR3 sequence: CASSLAGQGYTEAFF. The chain carries TRBV7-8 and TRBJ1-1; the D gene TCRdb calls, TRBD1, cannot be checked with no DNA. The CDR3 contains 15 residues. Germline V gives CDR1 SGHVS, CDR2 FQNEAQ.

CDR3 residues: CASTIMQGWAEAFF. This sequence joins TRBV7-9 and TRBJ1-1; the D gene TCRdb calls, TRBD1, cannot be checked with no DNA. Germline V gene lookup returns CDR1 SEHNR and CDR2 FQNEAQ (reference sequence). The CDR3 totals 14 residues.

The CDR3 here is CASSKPGQKSNQPQHF. The chain is built from TRBV6-1 and TRBJ1-5; TCRdb proposes TRBD1, but this gene call is untestable without DNA. CDR3 length: 16 amino acids. The V gene's germline CDR1 is MNHNS and CDR2 SASEGT.

The chain has TRBV5-1 and TRBJ2-2; TCRdb indicates TRBD2, and absent DNA this call remains unverified. The CDR3 covers 15 residues. The germline CDR1 and CDR2 sequences are SGHRS and YFSETQ. CDR3 region: CASSSQGGDTGELFF.